The 16 T cell receptor beta chains presented below share a single source sample, sequenced in a study of vaccination and CD4 T cells after COVID-19. Time point described: late sampling 161 to 241 days after vaccination in three convalescent patients. Regarding treatment: approximately 11-day PBMC culture with coronavirus spike peptide pools or control peptides (ViraFEST assay). No antigen has been assigned to these receptors. Sequencing of DNA taken from cultured CD4+ T cells relied on the Oncomine TCR Beta short-read assay. One entry per CDR3 protein, called by TCRdb with MiXCR from the PCR reads. The table lists 20,000 to 25,000 distinct CDR3 sequences, around 30% of them singletons. This material consisted of CD4+ T cells from blood, cultured in vitro, taken about 7 months after SARS-CoV-2 vaccination. These receptors came from a human donor who had recovered from COVID-19.

This clonotype was seen more than once but under ten times. This chain links TRBV15 with TRBJ1-2, with D tentatively TRBD1 (6 bases). This CDR3 is built from 13 residues. Trimming cost V 6 bases and J 4 bases, with 12 bases left between them. Looked up from germline, CDR1 is LNHNV and CDR2 is YYDKDF (reference sequence). The CDR3 is CATSPGAGYGYTF. The DNA of the CDR3 is TGTGCCACCAGTCCGGGGGCGGGCTATGGCTACACCTTC.

This clonotype is judged medium-sized (0.01 to 0.1%). This chain links TRBV7-8 with TRBJ2-5; D is uncertain. The CDR3 has 14 residues. The V end lost 5 bases, the J end lost 1 base, and 11 bases lay between the germline ends. CDR1 SGHVS and CDR2 FQNEAQ come from the germline V gene. CDR3 sequence reads: CASSEGSSQETQYF. Here the CDR3 DNA reads TGTGCCAGCAGCGAAGGGTCCTCCCAAGAGACCCAGTACTTC.

The rearrangement joins TRBV24-1 to TRBJ2-4; 8 nucleotides line up with TRBD2. V lost 4 bases and J lost 9; bases outside the gene matches: 4. Germline V CDR1 and CDR2: KGHDR, SFDVKD. This CDR3 spans 13 amino acids. The CDR3 DNA is TGTGCCACCAGTGAGTCGGGGGGGGGCATTCAGTACTTC. This encodes CATSESGGGIQYF.

The V call is TRBV25-1, the J call TRBJ1-2; TRBD1 agrees at 12 bases. There are 14 residues in the CDR3. V gave up 6 bases and J gave up 7 bases; unmatched junction bases: 6. Germline-derived CDR1 and CDR2 are MGHDK and SYGVNS. CDR3 nucleotide sequence: TGTGCCAGCAGCCGGGACAGGGGGCTAGCTGGCTACACCTTC. Its protein product is CASSRDRGLAGYTF.

The chain recombines TRBV28 with TRBJ2-2, with a weak D call TRBD1 (5 bases). The CDR3 loop spans 16 amino acids. Trimming removed 7 bases at V and 0 bases at J, with 15 bases between. Germline V gene lookup returns CDR1 MDHEN and CDR2 SYDVKM. The CDR3 DNA reads TGTGCCAGCACTTCCCCAGGGTCCCCGAACACCGGGGAGCTGTTTTTT. Translated, it gives CASTSPGSPNTGELFF.

In its sample, this clonotype was seen a few times. V gene TRBV28 combines with J gene TRBJ2-4; D not resolved. The germline V gene encodes CDR1 MDHEN and CDR2 SYDVKM. The CDR3 loop spans 12 amino acids. Trimming took 2 bases from V and 1 from J, leaving 0 bases between them. The CDR3 coding sequence is TGTGCCAGCAGTTTAGCCAAAAACATTCAGTACTTC. Translation: CASSLAKNIQYF. Full variable domain (missing parts from reference TRBV28 and TRBJ2-4): DVKVTQSSRYLVKRTGEKVFLECVQDMDHENMFWYRQDPGLGLRLIYFSYDVKMKEKGDIPEGYSVSREKKERFSLILESASTNQTSMYLCASSLAKNIQYFGAGTRLSVL.

V usage is TRBV20-1 and J usage is TRBJ2-1, with unresolved D. The CDR3 covers 13 residues. Germline assignment: CDR1 DFQATT and CDR2 SNEGSKA (reference sequence). V lost 5 bases and J lost 0, with 8 bases in between. Here the CDR3 DNA reads TGCAGTGCTGGCCGGGCCTCCTACAATGAGCAGTTCTTC. It specifies CSAGRASYNEQFF.

The rearrangement links TRBV7-9 to TRBJ1-2; no clear D. The CDR3 sequence is 15 residues long. The V gene's germline CDR1 is SEHNR and CDR2 FQNEAQ (reference sequence). V was pared by 0 bases and J by 6 bases, with 14 bases between. CDR3 sequence (DNA): TGTGCCAGCAGCTTAGCGCTCGGTAATACGGATGGCTACACCTTC. The encoded protein is CASSLALGNTDGYTF.

V is TRBV20-1 and J is TRBJ2-3, with a tentative D call TRBD2 (5 bases). With 0 bases removed from V and 4 bases from J, the gap between germline ends came to 11 bases. The CDR3 contains 14 residues. The germline V gene has CDR1 DFQATT and CDR2 SNEGSKA (reference sequence). In DNA form, the CDR3 reads TGCAGTGCTAGAGAGGGTAGCGTTTCAGATACGCAGTATTTT. Its translation is CSAREGSVSDTQYF.

The chain uses TRBV19 and TRBJ2-7; TRBD1 agrees at 8 bases. Germline CDR1 LNHDA, CDR2 SQIVND (reference sequence). The CDR3 is 15 residues long. V was clipped by 7 bases and J by 4 bases; unmatched bases: 12. The chain's CDR3 is CASTTAGGGKYEQYF. DNA for the CDR3: TGTGCCAGTACTACCGCAGGGGGCGGGAAATACGAGCAGTACTTC.

This chain uses TRBV20-1 with TRBJ2-1; 9 nucleotides match TRBD2. The CDR3 has 14 residues. V shed 2 bases, J shed 6 bases, and the junction held 5 bases outside the gene matches. CDR1 and CDR2 (germline): DFQATT, SNEGSKA (reference sequence). The DNA for the CDR3 is TGCAGTGCTAGAAGGACGACTAGCGGCAATGAGCAGTTCTTC. It encodes CSARRTTSGNEQFF.

This clonotype was counted between two and nine times. V usage is TRBV6-5 and J usage is TRBJ2-7; D is ambiguous. This CDR3 is built from 14 residues. Germline V gene sequence: CDR1 MNHEY, CDR2 SVGAGI. Trimming removed 0 bases from V and 3 bases from J, with 9 bases in between. The CDR3 loop reads CASSYSRSVYEQYF. CDR3 DNA: TGTGCCAGCAGTTACTCACGGAGCGTCTACGAGCAGTACTTC.

The chain uses TRBV6-4 and TRBJ2-1; 11 bases line up with TRBD2. The germline V gene encodes CDR1 MRHNA and CDR2 SNTAGT. This CDR3 contains 18 residues. Trimming cost V 4 bases and J 5 bases; bases outside gene matches: 13. DNA of the CDR3: TGTGCCAGCAGTGCCACCGACATGGGACTAGCGGCCAACAATGAGCAGTTCTTC. Translating gives CASSATDMGLAANNEQFF.

The V gene is TRBV28, the J gene TRBJ1-1, with D hard to call. V was trimmed by 3 bases and J by 4 bases, leaving 3 bases between them. CDR1 is MDHEN, CDR2 SYDVKM, per germline. The CDR3 extends over 11 amino acids. The chain's CDR3 is CASSFGTEAFF. The DNA for the CDR3 is TGTGCCAGCAGTTTCGGCACTGAAGCTTTCTTT.

Only a few counts were recorded for this clonotype. This chain links TRBV28 with TRBJ1-2, with D perhaps TRBD1 (6 bases). The CDR3 totals 14 residues. Trimming removed 4 bases from V and 3 bases from J, with 12 bases in between. Germline lookup yields CDR1 MDHEN and CDR2 SYDVKM. The CDR3 nucleotides read TGTGCCAGCAGTTGGGGCCAGGGGTACTATGGCTACACCTTC. Residues: CASSWGQGYYGYTF.

The sample holds one count of this clonotype. At one boundary the junction diverges from the germline segment, which might be a read error. J is TRBJ2-7 and V is TRBV4-1, with D perhaps matching TRBD1 (6 bases). Germline V gene data show CDR1 as MGHRA and CDR2 as YSYEKL. The CDR3 runs to 15 residues. CDR3 region: CASSPRVQGSSEQYF. The CDR3 DNA reads as TGCGCCAGCAGCCCTAGAGTACAGGGTTCCTCCGAGCAGTACTTC.